This T cell receptor (beta chain) was retrieved from a study of blood T cell repertoires in COVID-19. Germline trimming cut 4 bases from V and 2 bases from J; bases unmatched to any gene: 6. CDR1 and CDR2 from the germline V gene are SGHRS and YFSETQ. The CDR3 is 16 residues long. Profiled with immunoSEQ multiplex PCR; TCRdb holds only in-frame clones, not every one. Among about 300,000 clones listed, approximately 89% were seen once. The chain links TRBV5-1 to TRBJ2-3, with TRBD2 matching 11 bases. The sample comprised PBMCs or T cells enriched from blood (not recorded which). This receptor was obtained from a woman in her forties or fifties who had been exposed to COVID-19. The CDR3 region is CASSDRLAGNTDTQYF. In nucleotides, the CDR3 is TGCGCCAGCAGCGATAGACTAGCGGGAAACACAGATACGCAGTATTTT.